Shown below are 4 T cell receptor beta chains from a single sample sequenced in a study of shared clonotypes between healthy human individuals. Data came from immunoSEQ multiplex PCR; TCRdb stores just in-frame clones and leaves some out. Of 950,000 to 1,300,000 clones listed, 70% to 80% are singletons. Material: memory CD4+ T cells sorted from blood. Subset meaning: CD45RA-negative fraction. These receptors all come from a man aged 18 to 30 in good health.

This clone has at least ten counts. The chain couples TRBV5-5 to TRBJ2-3, with D possibly being TRBD1 (6 bases). With 2 bases removed from V and 0 bases from J, the gap between germline ends came to 10 bases. Germline CDR1 reads SGHKS; CDR2 reads YYEKEE (reference sequence). The CDR3 length is 15 residues. The CDR3 is CASSFTGHSTDTQYF. Written as DNA, the CDR3 is TGTGCCAGCAGCTTTACAGGGCATAGCACAGATACGCAGTATTTT.

V usage is TRBV10-2 and J usage is TRBJ2-7; a weak D match, TRBD2 (6 bases). This CDR3 region has 12 residues. Germline V gene data show CDR1 as WSHSY and CDR2 as SAAADI. V lost 4 bases and J 6 bases, leaving 10 bases between the germline ends. The DNA of the CDR3 is TGCGCCAGCAGTGCGGGACTTGGCGAGCAGTACTTC. Its protein is CASSAGLGEQYF.

This clone was observed many times. CDR3 sequence reads: CASSPRPGLAGGTGEQFF. CDR3 DNA sequence: TGTGCCAGCAGCCCACGACCGGGACTAGCGGGGGGTACCGGTGAGCAGTTCTTC. V usage is TRBV7-6 and J usage is TRBJ2-1, with 15 bases matching TRBD2. The V segment lost 5 bases and the J segment 9 bases; nucleotides outside the gene matches: 14. CDR1 and CDR2 (germline): SGHVS, FNYEAQ. There are 18 residues in the CDR3.

About this clone itself: Different DNA sequences within this sample yield the same CDR3. The CDR3 coding sequence is TGTGCCAGCAGCTTAGGCCCCACTAATGAAAAACTGTTTTTT. It encodes CASSLGPTNEKLFF. The V gene is TRBV7-2, the J gene TRBJ1-4; D ambiguous. Germline V gives CDR1 SGHTA, CDR2 FQGNSA. V lost 1 base and J lost 2, with 5 bases in between. This CDR3 region has 14 residues.